The following is a TCR beta chain sequence with its context. The data stem from a study of Graves' ophthalmopathy and Graves' hyperthyroidism. Transcripts of RNA were the source for amplifying TCR beta CDR3 regions. A first-round RT-PCR used HTBI primers, followed by a second-round multiplex PCR. TCRdb re-derived calls from the multiplex PCR reads in MiXCR, one entry per CDR3 protein. Of over a million distinct CDR3 sequences in the sample, about 38% are singletons; the top ten hold roughly 11%. The CDR3 sequence is 15 residues long. Between the trimmed V and J ends, which lost 0 bases and 5 bases, there was a span of 14 bases. CDR1 SGHDT and CDR2 YYEEEE come from the germline V gene.

This TCR derives from an adult man with Graves' hyperthyroidism. V is TRBV5-6 and J is TRBJ1-1, with D tentatively TRBD1 (5 bases). Sequencing used peripheral blood or thyroid tissue (not recorded which). The CDR3 reads CASSLGWGQRTEAFF. The CDR3 DNA reads as TGTGCCAGCAGCTTGGGCTGGGGCCAAAGGACTGAAGCTTTCTTT.